This TCR beta chain appears in the sequencing data of a study of blood T cell repertoires in COVID-19. At the level of the study: T cells, B-cell-depleted T cells, or PBMCs provided the cDNA or gDNA that served as material.

TCRdb's copy holds only in-frame clones and misses some; the assay was immunoSEQ multiplex PCR. The table lists about 82,000 clones, roughly 80% of them singletons, with more than 10% in the top ten. The CDR3 sequence is 17 residues long. V gave up 2 bases and J gave up 0 bases, with 17 bases separating them. Looked up from germline, CDR1 is SGHTA and CDR2 is FQGNSA. This clonotype was sampled from a woman aged 40 to 55 with active or convalescent COVID-19. The V call is TRBV7-2, the J call TRBJ2-7, with a tentative D call TRBD1 (5 bases). Material for sequencing was peripheral blood. Written as DNA, the CDR3 is TGTGCCAGCAGCTTAATCACACAGGTTCTGTTCTCCTACGAGCAGTACTTC. Encoded protein: CASSLITQVLFSYEQYF.